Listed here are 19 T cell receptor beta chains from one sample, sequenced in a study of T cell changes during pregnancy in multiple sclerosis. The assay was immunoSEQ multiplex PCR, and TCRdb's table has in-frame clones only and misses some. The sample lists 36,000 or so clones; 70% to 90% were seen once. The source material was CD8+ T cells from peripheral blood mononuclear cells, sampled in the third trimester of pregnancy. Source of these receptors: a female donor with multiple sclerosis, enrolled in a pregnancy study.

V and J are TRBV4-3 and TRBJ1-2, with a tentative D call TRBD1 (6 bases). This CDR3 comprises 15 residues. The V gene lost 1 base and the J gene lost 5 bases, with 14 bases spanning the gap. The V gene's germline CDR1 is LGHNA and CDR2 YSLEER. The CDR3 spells CASSQATGHPYGYTF. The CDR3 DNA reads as TGCGCCAGCAGCCAAGCTACGGGACATCCTTATGGCTACACCTTC.

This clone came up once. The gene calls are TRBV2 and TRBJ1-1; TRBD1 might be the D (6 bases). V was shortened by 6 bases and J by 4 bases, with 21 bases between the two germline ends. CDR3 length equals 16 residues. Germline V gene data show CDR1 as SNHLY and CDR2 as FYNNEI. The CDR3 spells CASSLLSTGKGTEAFF. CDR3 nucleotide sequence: TGTGCCAGCAGCCTTCTATCAACAGGGAAAGGCACTGAAGCTTTCTTT.

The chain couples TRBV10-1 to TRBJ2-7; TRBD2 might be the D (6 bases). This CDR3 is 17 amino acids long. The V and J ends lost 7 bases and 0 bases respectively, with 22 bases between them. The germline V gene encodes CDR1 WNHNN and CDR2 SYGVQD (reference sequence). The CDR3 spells CASIYGVGGYISYEQYF. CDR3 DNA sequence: TGCGCCAGCATTTATGGGGTCGGAGGGTATATCTCCTACGAGCAGTACTTC.

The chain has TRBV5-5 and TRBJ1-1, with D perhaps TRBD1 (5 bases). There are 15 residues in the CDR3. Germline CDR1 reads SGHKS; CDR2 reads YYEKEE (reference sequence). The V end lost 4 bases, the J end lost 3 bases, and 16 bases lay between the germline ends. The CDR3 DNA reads TGTGCCAGCAGCCCCTGGGGGGTCTGGCACACTGAAGCTTTCTTT. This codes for CASSPWGVWHTEAFF.

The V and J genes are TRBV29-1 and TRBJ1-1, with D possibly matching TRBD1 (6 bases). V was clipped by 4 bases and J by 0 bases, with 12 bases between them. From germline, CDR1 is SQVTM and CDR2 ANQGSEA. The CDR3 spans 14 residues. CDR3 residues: CSVAGGDMNTEAFF. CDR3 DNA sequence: TGCAGCGTTGCGGGTGGGGACATGAACACTGAAGCTTTCTTT.

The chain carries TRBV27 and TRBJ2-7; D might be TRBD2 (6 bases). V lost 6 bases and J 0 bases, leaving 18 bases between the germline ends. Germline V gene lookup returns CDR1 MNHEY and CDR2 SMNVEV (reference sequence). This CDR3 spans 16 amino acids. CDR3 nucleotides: TGTGCCAGCAGGCCCCTTGGGGGAGGCTTCTCCTACGAGCAGTACTTC. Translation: CASRPLGGGFSYEQYF.

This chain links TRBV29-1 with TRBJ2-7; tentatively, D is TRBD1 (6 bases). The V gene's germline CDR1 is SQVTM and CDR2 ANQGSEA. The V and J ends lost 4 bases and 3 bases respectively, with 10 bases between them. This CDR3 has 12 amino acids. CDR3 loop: CSVVTGFYEQYF. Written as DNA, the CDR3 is TGCAGCGTTGTTACAGGGTTCTACGAGCAGTACTTC.

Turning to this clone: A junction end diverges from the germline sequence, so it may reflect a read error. In DNA form, the CDR3 reads TGTGCCAGCAGCCAAGCTTCCCTTGGGCAGTATTTC. Translated: CASSQASLGQYF. The J gene is TRBJ2-7, the V gene TRBV14; no clear D gene. There are 12 residues in the CDR3. Germline V gives CDR1 SGHDN, CDR2 FVKESK.

The CDR3 DNA reads TGTGCCAGCAGCTCGATAGACAGGGCCTCACCCCTCCACTTT. Translation: CASSSIDRASPLHF. The chain has TRBV11-2 and TRBJ1-6, with 7 bases that match TRBD1. After removal of 4 bases from V and 10 bases from J, the junction contained 7 bases not matched to a gene. Germline CDR1 and CDR2: SGHAT and FQNNGV. The CDR3 is made up of 14 amino acids.

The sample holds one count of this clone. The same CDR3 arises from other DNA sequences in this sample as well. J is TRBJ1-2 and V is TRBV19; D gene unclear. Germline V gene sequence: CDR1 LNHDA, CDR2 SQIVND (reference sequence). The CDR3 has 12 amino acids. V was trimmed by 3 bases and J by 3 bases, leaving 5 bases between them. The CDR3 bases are TGTGCCAGTAGTATGCAGTACTATGGCTACACCTTC. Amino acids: CASSMQYYGYTF.

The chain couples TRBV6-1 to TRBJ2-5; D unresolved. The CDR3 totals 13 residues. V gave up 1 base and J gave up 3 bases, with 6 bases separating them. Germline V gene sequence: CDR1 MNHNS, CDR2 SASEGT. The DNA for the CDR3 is TGTGCCAGCAGTGAAGGAATAGAAGAGACCCAGTACTTC. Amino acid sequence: CASSEGIEETQYF.

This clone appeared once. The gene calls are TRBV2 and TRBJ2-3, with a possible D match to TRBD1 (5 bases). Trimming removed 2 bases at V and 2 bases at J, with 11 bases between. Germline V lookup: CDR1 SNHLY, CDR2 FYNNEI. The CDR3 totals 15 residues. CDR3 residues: CASSESARDTDTQYF. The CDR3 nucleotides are TGTGCCAGCAGTGAATCGGCCAGGGACACAGATACGCAGTATTTT.

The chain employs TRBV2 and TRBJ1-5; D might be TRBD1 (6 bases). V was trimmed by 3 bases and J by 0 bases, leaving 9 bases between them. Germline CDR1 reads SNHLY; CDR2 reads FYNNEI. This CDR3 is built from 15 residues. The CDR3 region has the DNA TGTGCCAGCAGTGAGACAGGCTATAGCAATCAGCCCCAGCATTTT. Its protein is CASSETGYSNQPQHF.

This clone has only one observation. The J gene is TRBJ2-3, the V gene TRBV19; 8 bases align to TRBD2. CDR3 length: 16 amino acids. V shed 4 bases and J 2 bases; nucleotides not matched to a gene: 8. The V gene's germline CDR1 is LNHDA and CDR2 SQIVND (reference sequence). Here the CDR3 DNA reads TGTGCCAGTAGTACCCCCTTAGCGGGACCCACAGATACGCAGTATTTT. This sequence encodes CASSTPLAGPTDTQYF.

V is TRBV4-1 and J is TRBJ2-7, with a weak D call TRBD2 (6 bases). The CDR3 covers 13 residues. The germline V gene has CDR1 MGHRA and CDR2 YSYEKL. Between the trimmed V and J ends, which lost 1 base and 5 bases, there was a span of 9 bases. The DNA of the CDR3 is TGCGCCAGCAGCCAAGGGAGGGATGACGAGCAGTACTTC. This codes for CASSQGRDDEQYF.

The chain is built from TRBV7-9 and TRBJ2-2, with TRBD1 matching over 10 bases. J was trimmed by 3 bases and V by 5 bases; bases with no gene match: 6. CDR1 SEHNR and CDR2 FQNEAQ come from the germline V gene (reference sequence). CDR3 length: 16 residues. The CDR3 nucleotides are TGTGCCAGCAGCCCCCCGGGACAGGGGTACACCGGGGAGCTGTTTTTT. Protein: CASSPPGQGYTGELFF.

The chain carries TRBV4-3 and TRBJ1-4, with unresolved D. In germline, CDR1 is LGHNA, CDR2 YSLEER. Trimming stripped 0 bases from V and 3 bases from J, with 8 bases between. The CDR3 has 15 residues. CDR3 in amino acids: CASSQEAGSNEKLFF. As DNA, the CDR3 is TGCGCCAGCAGCCAAGAAGCGGGCTCTAATGAAAAACTGTTTTTT.

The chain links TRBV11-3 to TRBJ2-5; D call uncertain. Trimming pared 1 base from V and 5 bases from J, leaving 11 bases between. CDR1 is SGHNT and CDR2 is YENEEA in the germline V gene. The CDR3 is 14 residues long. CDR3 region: CASSLVGSVETQYF. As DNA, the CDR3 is TGTGCCAGCAGCTTAGTTGGCAGTGTGGAGACCCAGTACTTC. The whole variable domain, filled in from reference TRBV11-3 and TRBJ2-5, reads EAGVVQSPRYKIIEKKQPVAFWCNPISGHNTLYWYLQNLGQGPELLIRYENEEAVDDSQLPKDRFSAERLKGVDSTLKIQPAELGDSAVYLCASSLVGSVETQYFGPGTRLLVL.

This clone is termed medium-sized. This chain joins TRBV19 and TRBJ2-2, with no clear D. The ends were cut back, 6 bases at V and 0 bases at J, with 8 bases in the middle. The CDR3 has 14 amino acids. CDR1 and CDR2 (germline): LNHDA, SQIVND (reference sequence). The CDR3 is CASRENANTGELFF. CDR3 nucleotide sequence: TGTGCCAGTAGAGAGAACGCGAACACCGGGGAGCTGTTTTTT.